The 21 T cell receptor beta chains given below trace back to one sample, sequenced in a study of shared clonotypes between healthy human individuals. TCRdb's copy holds only in-frame clones and misses some; the assay was immunoSEQ multiplex PCR. Of about 1.5 million clones listed, 95% to 99% were seen once; the top ten hold roughly 0.42%. Material: naive CD4+ T cells sorted from blood. Subset given: CD45RA+ positively selected. The receptors derive from a young man in good health.

The gene calls are TRBV5-1 and TRBJ2-3; unclear D gene. Germline values: CDR1 SGHRS, CDR2 YFSETQ. The CDR3 is made up of 14 amino acids. The V and J ends lost 1 base and 6 bases respectively, with 12 bases between them. The CDR3: CASSLNGAPDTQYF. CDR3 nucleotides: TGCGCCAGCAGCTTGAACGGTGCCCCGGATACGCAGTATTTT.

This chain uses TRBV29-1 with TRBJ2-1, with D possibly matching TRBD1 (6 bases). Trimming left V 3 bases short and J 6 bases short, with 18 bases between. The CDR3 extends over 15 amino acids. Germline loops: CDR1 SQVTM, CDR2 ANQGSEA. The CDR3 nucleotides are TGCAGCGTTGATCACCAGGGGATTATAGGCAATGAGCAGTTCTTC. Its translation: CSVDHQGIIGNEQFF.

V usage is TRBV4-2 and J usage is TRBJ2-4, with 9 bases that match TRBD1. Germline CDR1 is LGHNA and CDR2 is YNFKEQ. V was pared by 4 bases and J by 6 bases, with 13 bases of the junction left unmatched. There are 17 residues in the CDR3. Here the CDR3 DNA reads TGTGCCAGCAGCCCAAGAGCACGGACAGGGGTTATAAACATTCAGTACTTC. As protein: CASSPRARTGVINIQYF.

The chain carries TRBV29-1 and TRBJ2-7; D might be TRBD1 or TRBD2, each matching 5 bases. V was cut by 4 bases and J by 0 bases, with 19 bases left in between. The CDR3 has 16 residues. CDR1 is SQVTM and CDR2 is ANQGSEA in the germline V gene. The CDR3 coding sequence is TGCAGCGTTGGCGCTGCCCAGAGGGGCCGCTCCTACGAGCAGTACTTC. This translates into CSVGAAQRGRSYEQYF.

The chain employs TRBV7-9 and TRBJ1-2; D gene ambiguous. The CDR3 length is 14 residues. Germline V gives CDR1 SEHNR, CDR2 FQNEAQ (reference sequence). With 2 bases removed from V and 4 bases from J, the gap between germline ends came to 11 bases. This CDR3 is CASSLIREGYGYTF. The DNA of the CDR3 is TGTGCCAGCAGCTTAATTAGGGAAGGCTATGGCTACACCTTC. Complete variable domain (other parts from reference TRBV7-9 and TRBJ1-2): DTGVSQNPRHKITKRGQNVTFRCDPISEHNRLYWYRQTLGQGPEFLTYFQNEAQLEKSRLLSDRFSAERPKGSFSTLEIQRTEQGDSAMYLCASSLIREGYGYTFGSGTRLTVV.

The CDR3 DNA reads as TGTGCCAGCAGTTCTACCACCCTACTAGCGGGAGCCCTAGGCGAGCAGTACTTC. Translated, it gives CASSSTTLLAGALGEQYF. The J gene is TRBJ2-7, the V gene TRBV28, with 11 bases lining up with TRBD2. The CDR3 spans 18 residues. J gave up 6 bases and V 4 bases, and 17 bases lay outside the gene matches. Germline lookup yields CDR1 MDHEN and CDR2 SYDVKM.

The rearrangement uses TRBV7-6 and TRBJ2-5; either TRBD1 or TRBD2 may fit D (5 bases each). In germline, CDR1 is SGHVS, CDR2 FNYEAQ. Trimming left V 5 bases short and J 2 bases short, with 12 bases between. The CDR3 extends over 14 amino acids. CDR3 protein: CASSRDQGQETQYF. The CDR3 nucleotides read TGTGCCAGCAGCCGGGACCAAGGGCAAGAGACCCAGTACTTC.

This sequence joins TRBV11-3 and TRBJ1-1; D not certain. Germline CDR1 and CDR2: SGHNT and YENEEA. The CDR3 has 13 residues. With 0 bases removed from V and 3 bases from J, the gap between germline ends came to 5 bases. The DNA for the CDR3 is TGTGCCAGCAGCTTAGAGAGGTACACTGAAGCTTTCTTT. It codes for CASSLERYTEAFF.

A remark on this clone: Other DNA variants within this sample encode the same CDR3. This sequence joins TRBV2 and TRBJ2-6; D may be TRBD1 (5 bases). The CDR3 extends over 15 amino acids. Between the trimmed V and J ends, which lost 2 bases and 0 bases, there was a span of 5 bases. Germline V gene lookup returns CDR1 SNHLY and CDR2 FYNNEI. The CDR3 here is CASSEQGSGANVLTF. DNA of the CDR3: TGTGCCAGCAGTGAACAGGGCTCTGGGGCCAACGTCCTGACTTTC.

This chain joins TRBV2 and TRBJ2-7; D may be TRBD2 (5 bases). V lost 6 bases to trimming and J lost 3 bases, with 15 bases between them. CDR3 length: 14 residues. The germline gives CDR1 SNHLY, CDR2 FYNNEI. This CDR3 reads CASRVGGGGYEQYF. The CDR3, as DNA: TGTGCCAGCAGGGTGGGTGGCGGAGGCTACGAGCAGTACTTC.

V usage is TRBV9 and J usage is TRBJ2-3, with a weak D call TRBD2 (6 bases). The CDR3 has 17 amino acids. V lost 0 bases and J lost 0, with 14 bases in between. Germline V gene lookup returns CDR1 SGDLS and CDR2 YYNGEE. The CDR3 spells CASSVATARGSTDTQYF. The CDR3 region has the DNA TGTGCCAGCAGCGTAGCCACCGCGCGGGGAAGCACAGATACGCAGTATTTT.

The chain combines TRBV6-4 with TRBJ1-2; 9 nucleotides agree with TRBD1. The CDR3 spans 16 residues. Germline trimming cut 6 bases from V and 8 bases from J; bases unmatched to any gene: 16. Germline lookup yields CDR1 MRHNA and CDR2 SNTAGT. In DNA form, the CDR3 reads TGTGCCAGCAGCCCCAGGGGACAGGGTCCCGGAGGCGGCTACACCTTC. Its translation is CASSPRGQGPGGGYTF.

The V gene is TRBV18, the J gene TRBJ2-2, with 15 bases lining up with TRBD2. CDR3 length: 21 amino acids. Losses at the gene ends were 1 base for V and 6 bases for J; bases not matched to a gene: 15. Germline assignment: CDR1 KGHSH and CDR2 LQKENI. Here the CDR3 reads CASSPLTGTSGRLRGAGELFF. CDR3 coding DNA: TGTGCCAGCTCACCACTTACCGGGACTAGCGGGAGGCTCCGGGGAGCCGGGGAGCTGTTTTTT.

The CDR3 is CASSPTRGLPNTGELFF. The DNA for the CDR3 is TGTGCCAGCAGCCCCACAAGAGGTCTACCGAACACCGGGGAGCTGTTTTTT. V usage is TRBV7-9 and J usage is TRBJ2-2; D unresolved. This CDR3 spans 17 amino acids. The V gene's germline CDR1 is SEHNR and CDR2 FQNEAQ (reference sequence). The V gene lost 5 bases and the J gene lost 0 bases, with 16 bases spanning the gap.

The rearrangement joins TRBV6-1 to TRBJ2-5, with D uncertain. CDR1 and CDR2 from the germline V gene are MNHNS and SASEGT. Trimming pared 2 bases from V and 5 bases from J, leaving 15 bases between. The CDR3 has 15 amino acids. Here the CDR3 DNA reads TGTGCCAGCAGTGAAAAAGTTGGCCCAAGGGAGACCCAGTACTTC. This sequence encodes CASSEKVGPRETQYF.

The genes are TRBV19 and TRBJ2-3; 7 nucleotides align to TRBD2. CDR1 and CDR2 (germline): LNHDA, SQIVND (reference sequence). Losses at the gene ends were 5 bases for V and 2 bases for J; bases not matched to a gene: 7. There are 15 residues in the CDR3. CDR3 amino acids: CASSVGLGPTDTQYF. For the CDR3, the DNA is TGTGCCAGTAGTGTCGGACTAGGACCCACAGATACGCAGTATTTT.

The sample holds one count of this clone. The gene calls are TRBV7-2 and TRBJ1-2; D call uncertain. V lost 1 base to trimming and J lost 4 bases, with 13 bases between them. The CDR3 length is 15 residues. Per germline, CDR1 SGHTA and CDR2 FQGNSA. The DNA of the CDR3 is TGTGCCAGCAGCTTAGTCGAGGGTTCTAGCTATGGCTACACCTTC. It is translated as CASSLVEGSSYGYTF.

Concerning this clone: At one of its ends the junction is not consistent with the germline gene, which may arise from a read error. The chain is built from TRBV13 and TRBJ2-1, with 9 bases identical to TRBD2. The CDR3 extends over 16 amino acids. Germline lookup yields CDR1 PRHDT and CDR2 FYEKMQ (reference sequence). The CDR3 DNA reads TGTGCCAGCAGCCCCCGTGGCGGGAGGGCCTACCATGAGCAGTTCTTC. Residues: CASSPRGGRAYHEQFF.

The V and J genes are TRBV7-9 and TRBJ2-7, with 8 positions matching TRBD1. The CDR3 runs to 11 residues. With 3 bases clipped from V and 11 bases from J, the junction kept 3 bases outside the gene matches. Germline V gives CDR1 SEHNR, CDR2 FQNEAQ (reference sequence). The CDR3 DNA sequence: TGTGCCAGCAGCTTCGGACAGGGCGAGTACTTC. It translates to CASSFGQGEYF.

The chain uses TRBV18 and TRBJ2-3, with TRBD2 matching over 8 bases. The germline V gene encodes CDR1 KGHSH and CDR2 LQKENI. The CDR3 is made up of 15 amino acids. V shed 2 bases, J shed 1 base, and the junction held 2 bases outside the gene matches. CDR3 protein: CASSPKTSGTDTQYF. CDR3 nucleotides: TGTGCCAGCTCACCAAAGACTAGCGGCACAGATACGCAGTATTTT.

The genes are TRBV5-5 and TRBJ2-3; D is ambiguous. Per the germline V gene, CDR1 is SGHKS and CDR2 is YYEKEE (reference sequence). CDR3 length equals 14 residues. Trimming removed 4 bases from V and 2 bases from J, with 11 bases in between. The CDR3 here is CASSLGFLTDTQYF. CDR3 DNA sequence: TGTGCCAGCAGCCTGGGGTTCCTCACAGATACGCAGTATTTT.